This passage covers 20 T cell receptor beta chains from one sample sequenced in a study of T cell changes during pregnancy in multiple sclerosis. Sequenced by immunoSEQ multiplex PCR; TCRdb stores in-frame clones only, minus some. The sample records approximately 40,000 clones, 80% to 90% being singletons. The specimen was CD4+ T cells from peripheral blood mononuclear cells, collected before pregnancy. The receptors were gathered from a female donor with multiple sclerosis, enrolled in a pregnancy study.

The genes are TRBV28 and TRBJ2-7; D possibly corresponds to TRBD2 (6 bases). Germline loops: CDR1 MDHEN, CDR2 SYDVKM. Trimming stripped 8 bases from V and 0 bases from J, with 14 bases between. The CDR3 is 14 amino acids. In nucleotides, the CDR3 is TGTGCCAGCCAACGGCGGGGTGGCTCCTACGAGCAGTACTTC. Encoded protein: CASQRRGGSYEQYF.

This clone was recorded only once. The V call is TRBV5-1, the J call TRBJ1-2; possibly TRBD1 for D (6 bases). Per germline, CDR1 SGHRS and CDR2 YFSETQ. This CDR3 is 16 amino acids long. V was shortened by 2 bases and J by 4 bases, with 18 bases between the two germline ends. DNA for the CDR3: TGCGCCAGCAGCTTTAACATCCGACAGGACAGCTATGGCTACACCTTC. Its protein is CASSFNIRQDSYGYTF.

J is TRBJ2-3 and V is TRBV7-9, with D tentatively TRBD2 (5 bases). Per germline, CDR1 SEHNR and CDR2 FQNEAQ (reference sequence). V was cut by 5 bases and J by 2 bases, with 20 bases left in between. The CDR3 has 17 residues. CDR3 DNA sequence: TGTGCCAGCAGCCCTGACTACGGGATTCGACCCACAGATACGCAGTATTTT. This gives the protein CASSPDYGIRPTDTQYF.

The V gene is TRBV2, the J gene TRBJ1-3; no reliable D call. Between the trimmed V and J ends, which lost 6 bases and 7 bases, there was a span of 10 bases. This CDR3 comprises 12 residues. Germline V CDR1 and CDR2: SNHLY, FYNNEI. The CDR3 DNA follows: TGTGCCAGCAGCGACATCGAGAACACCATATATTTT. Translated: CASSDIENTIYF.

The chain joins TRBV15 to TRBJ1-3, with D maybe TRBD1 (6 bases). The CDR3 has 14 amino acids. With 3 bases removed from V and 4 bases from J, the gap between germline ends came to 10 bases. Germline V gene data show CDR1 as LNHNV and CDR2 as YYDKDF (reference sequence). DNA of the CDR3: TGTGCCACCAGCAGGTTAGGGACAGGAAACACCATATATTTT. Translating it yields CATSRLGTGNTIYF.

The chain recombines TRBV5-4 with TRBJ2-1; 8 bases fit TRBD1. Germline-derived CDR1 and CDR2 are SGHNT and YYREEE (reference sequence). This CDR3 comprises 14 residues. Trimming took 9 bases from V and 4 from J; bases not matched to a gene: 9. CDR3 sequence reads: CATGRQGRYNEQFF. DNA of the CDR3: TGTGCCACCGGAAGACAGGGGAGGTACAATGAGCAGTTCTTC.

The V gene is TRBV7-9, the J gene TRBJ1-1, with 7 bases matching TRBD1. The V segment lost 4 bases and the J segment 5 bases; nucleotides outside the gene matches: 7. CDR3 length: 14 residues. CDR1 is SEHNR and CDR2 is FQNEAQ in the germline V gene (reference sequence). As DNA, the CDR3 is TGTGCCAGCAGCTCCATAGGGGGCGGGACTGAAGCTTTCTTT. It yields the protein CASSSIGGGTEAFF.

This chain connects TRBV4-1 to TRBJ2-3; 14 bases align to TRBD2. The J segment lost 5 bases and the V segment lost 4 bases, leaving 2 bases of the junction unmatched. The germline gives CDR1 MGHRA, CDR2 YSYEKL. This CDR3 comprises 15 residues. The CDR3: CASSRLAGGQDTQYF. The CDR3 nucleotides are TGCGCCAGCAGCCGACTAGCGGGGGGGCAAGATACGCAGTATTTT.

The chain couples TRBV5-1 to TRBJ1-2; TRBD1 matches 8 bases. The V segment lost 0 bases and the J segment 3 bases; nucleotides outside the gene matches: 4. Germline V gives CDR1 SGHRS, CDR2 YFSETQ. The CDR3 has 15 amino acids. The CDR3 here is CASSLVGQGYYGYTF. The DNA of the CDR3 is TGCGCCAGCAGCTTGGTAGGACAGGGCTACTATGGCTACACCTTC.

The CDR3 is CASSPVRSYNSPLHF. Written as DNA, the CDR3 is TGTGCCAGCAGCCCCGTGCGAAGCTATAATTCACCCCTCCACTTT. The chain employs TRBV7-6 and TRBJ1-6; D uncertain. The CDR3 is 15 residues long. Trimming left V 5 bases short and J 3 bases short, with 11 bases between. The germline CDR1 and CDR2 sequences are SGHVS and FNYEAQ.

The V and J genes are TRBV5-6 and TRBJ2-5; D not resolved. Germline V gene sequence: CDR1 SGHDT, CDR2 YYEEEE. The CDR3 loop spans 12 amino acids. V gave up 0 bases and J gave up 5 bases, with 5 bases separating them. CDR3 loop: CASSLVEETQYF. DNA of the CDR3: TGTGCCAGCAGCTTGGTCGAGGAGACCCAGTACTTC. Full variable domain (outside the CDR3, taken from reference TRBV5-6 and TRBJ2-5): DAGVTQSPTHLIKTRGQQVTLRCSPKSGHDTVSWYQQALGQGPQFIFQYYEEEERQRGNFPDRFSGHQFPNYSSELNVNALLLGDSALYLCASSLVEETQYFGPGTRLLVL.

The rearrangement joins TRBV4-2 to TRBJ2-5; TRBD1 matches 7 bases. CDR1 and CDR2 from the germline V gene are LGHNA and YNFKEQ. The ends lost 4 bases at V and 2 bases at J; junction bases unmatched: 4. This CDR3 is 14 amino acids long. CDR3 loop: CASSPGTEQETQYF. CDR3 DNA: TGTGCCAGCAGCCCCGGGACAGAGCAAGAGACCCAGTACTTC.

The chain links TRBV7-9 to TRBJ2-7, with D possibly TRBD1 on 6 matching bases. Between the trimmed V and J ends, which lost 10 bases and 2 bases, there was a span of 15 bases. Per the germline V gene, CDR1 is SEHNR and CDR2 is FQNEAQ (reference sequence). The CDR3 runs to 13 residues. This CDR3 reads CAIGTDRAYEQYF. As DNA, the CDR3 is TGTGCCATCGGTACGGACAGAGCCTACGAGCAGTACTTC.

The chain links TRBV10-2 to TRBJ2-5; 13 bases line up with TRBD2. CDR1 is WSHSY and CDR2 is SAAADI in the germline V gene. This CDR3 is built from 12 residues. The CDR3: CTSGGAGETQYF. The CDR3 DNA reads TGCACTAGCGGGGGGGCCGGAGAGACCCAGTACTTC.

The gene calls are TRBV6-5 and TRBJ2-3; D unclear. CDR1 MNHEY and CDR2 SVGAGI come from the germline V gene. The CDR3 totals 14 residues. CDR3 DNA: TGTGCGACCACATCATATGGGCGCACAGATACGCAGTATTTT. The encoded protein is CATTSYGRTDTQYF.

J is TRBJ1-4 and V is TRBV4-3; D possibly corresponds to TRBD1 (5 bases). The CDR3 has 14 amino acids. V was shortened by 0 bases and J by 13 bases, with 15 bases between the two germline ends. Germline CDR1 reads LGHNA; CDR2 reads YSLEER. In DNA, the CDR3 is TGCGCCAGCAGCCAAGATCGGAGGGGACGTAGACTGTTTTTT. Encoded protein: CASSQDRRGRRLFF.

The chain recombines TRBV6-6 with TRBJ1-2; D is unclear. Germline V lookup: CDR1 MNHNY, CDR2 SVGAGI (reference sequence). Trimming removed 6 bases at V and 4 bases at J, with 6 bases between. The length of the CDR3 is 11 residues. In DNA form, the CDR3 reads TGTGCCAGCAGCTTTTTCTATGGCTACACCTTC. Amino acids: CASSFFYGYTF.

This clone was recorded once. This chain uses TRBV5-5 with TRBJ1-1; D is possibly TRBD1 (5 bases). Trimming stripped 6 bases from V and 2 bases from J, with 14 bases between. This CDR3 contains 14 residues. Germline-derived CDR1 and CDR2 are SGHKS and YYEKEE (reference sequence). CDR3 DNA: TGTGCCAGCACCACTACGCAGGGAAACACTGAAGCTTTCTTT. It encodes CASTTTQGNTEAFF.

The chain joins TRBV30 to TRBJ2-5; possible D gene TRBD2, 5 bases. There are 11 residues in the CDR3. Trimming left V 3 bases short and J 4 bases short, with 6 bases between. Germline CDR1 reads GTSNPN; CDR2 reads SVGIG (reference sequence). The CDR3 reads CAWRGGETQYF. The DNA for the CDR3 is TGTGCCTGGAGAGGAGGAGAGACCCAGTACTTC.

The chain joins TRBV4-1 to TRBJ2-7; possible D gene TRBD1, 5 bases. From germline, CDR1 is MGHRA and CDR2 YSYEKL. This CDR3 spans 15 amino acids. Trimming took off 4 bases at V and 2 bases at J, with 15 bases between the two ends. CDR3 sequence reads: CASSPSWQGTYEQYF. CDR3 in DNA: TGCGCCAGCAGCCCCTCCTGGCAGGGTACCTACGAGCAGTACTTC.